This T cell receptor beta chain was profiled in a study of OX40 agonist ivuxolimab in advanced cancers. Germline trimming cut 5 bases from V and 5 bases from J; bases unmatched to any gene: 11. The CDR3 covers 15 residues. From germline, CDR1 is SNHLY and CDR2 FYNNEI. Method: immunoSEQ multiplex PCR; TCRdb's copy keeps in-frame clones and lacks some. The sample has 70,000 or so clones, nearly 85% seen once. The genes are TRBV2 and TRBJ1-1; 7 bases align to TRBD1. The input for sequencing was CD4+ or CD8+ T cells sorted from blood, taken in a trial of the OX40 agonist ivuxolimab. The TCR comes from an adult with an advanced solid tumor such as melanoma, head and neck, liver or kidney cancer. CDR3 nucleotide sequence: TGTGCCAGCAGTTCTGACAGGGAATGGGAAACTGAAGCTTTCTTT. Translation gives CASSSDREWETEAFF.